Included here is one T cell receptor beta chain sequence, with context. Trimming cost V 5 bases and J 9 bases; bases outside gene matches: 5. The CDR3 loop spans 12 amino acids. This record belongs to a study of blood T cell repertoires in COVID-19. For the study at large: There were acute and convalescent COVID-19 samples, and they came from the United States, Italy and Spain. T cells, B-cell-depleted T cells, or PBMCs provided the cDNA or gDNA that served as material.

Authors' analysis steps: Quantification of nucleated cells was approximated via reference gene primer amplification. TCRdb keeps only in-frame clones here, not all; method: immunoSEQ multiplex PCR. That table gives V, J and clone size, and the DNA gave D and trimming. The data contain more than 95,000 clones, 85% to 90% of them singletons. The rearrangement links TRBV12-3 or TRBV12-4 to TRBJ2-7; TRBD1 aligns across 9 bases. The specimen sequenced was peripheral blood. This clonotype was obtained from a human donor in a cohort sampled during active COVID-19. The CDR3: CASSHRGQRQYF. CDR3 nucleotides: TGTGCCAGCAGTCACAGGGGGCAACGGCAGTACTTC.